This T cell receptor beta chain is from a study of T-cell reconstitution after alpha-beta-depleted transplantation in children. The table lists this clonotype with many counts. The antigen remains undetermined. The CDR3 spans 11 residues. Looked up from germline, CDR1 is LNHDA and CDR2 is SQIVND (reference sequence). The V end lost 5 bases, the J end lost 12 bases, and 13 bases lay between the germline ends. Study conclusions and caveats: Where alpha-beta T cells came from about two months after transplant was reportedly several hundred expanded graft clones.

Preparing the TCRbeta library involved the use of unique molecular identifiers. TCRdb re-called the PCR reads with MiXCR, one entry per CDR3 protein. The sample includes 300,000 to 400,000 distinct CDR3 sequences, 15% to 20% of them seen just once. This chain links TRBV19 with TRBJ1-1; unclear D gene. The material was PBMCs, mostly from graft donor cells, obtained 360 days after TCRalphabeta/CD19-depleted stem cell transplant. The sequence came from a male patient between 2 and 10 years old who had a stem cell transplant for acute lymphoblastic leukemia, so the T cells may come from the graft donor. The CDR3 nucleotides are TGTGCCAGTAGTGAGAGGAGGGAACCTTTCTTT. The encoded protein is CASSERREPFF.